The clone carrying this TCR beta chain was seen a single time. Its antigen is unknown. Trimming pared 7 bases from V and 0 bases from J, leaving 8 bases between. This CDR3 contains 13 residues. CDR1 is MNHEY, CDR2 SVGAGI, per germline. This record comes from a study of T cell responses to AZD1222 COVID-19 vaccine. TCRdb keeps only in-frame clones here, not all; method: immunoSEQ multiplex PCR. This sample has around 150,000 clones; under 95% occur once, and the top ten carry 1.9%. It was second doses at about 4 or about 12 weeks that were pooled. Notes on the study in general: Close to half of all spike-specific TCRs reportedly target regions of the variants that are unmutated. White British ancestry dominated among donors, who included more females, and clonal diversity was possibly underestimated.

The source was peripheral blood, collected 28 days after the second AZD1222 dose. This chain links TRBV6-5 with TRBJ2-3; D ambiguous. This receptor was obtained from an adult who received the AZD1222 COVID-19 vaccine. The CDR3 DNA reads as TGTGCCAGCAAGCGTGATAGCACAGATACGCAGTATTTT. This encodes CASKRDSTDTQYF.